The entry that follows covers one TCR beta chain sequence. This clonotype has a handful of counts. The specificity of this receptor is unknown. No much larger clone exists at a distance of one base, and base qualities are not known. Libraries were constructed by 5' RACE. For sequencing, a NextSeq 500 was employed. Unique molecular identifiers were attached to individual cDNA molecules in the TCR library protocol so that sequencing error and PCR bias could be corrected. Both TCR alpha and beta chains were sequenced, and tight co-correlation was observed between alpha and beta sequence abundances in each sample. As for how the authors treated the data: V gene, J gene and CDR3 annotation of TCR sequences was performed with Decombinator V4. Expanded TCRs were defined as changing significantly between any two time points under a Poisson model with p below 0.0001. Abundances of TCRs were expressed as counts per million after normalisation to the total number of TCRs sequenced in each sample. MAIT TCRs were defined by TRAV1-2 paired with TRAJ12, TRAJ20 or TRAJ33, and iNKT TCRs by TRAV10 paired with TRAJ18. A search of VDJdb, accessed on 1 November 2021, was run for TCRs annotated to CMV, EBV and SARS-CoV-2, with TCRs annotated for multiple antigens excluded. TCRdb reworked the public reads: Q25 trimming with fastp, MiXCR clone assembly, productive beta chains retained. CDR3 protein sequences are deduplicated, and each keeps its most common genes and DNA. TCRdb's processing, not the authors' own work, is the source of the V and J calls. The sample table shows around 40,000 distinct CDR3 sequences, and roughly 5.7% are seen once. Together, the top ten hold about 5.9% of the sample.

At the junction V is shortened by 5 bases and J by 1 base, with 12 bases in between. The CDR3 runs 14 residues from the cysteine to the phenylalanine. Only the CDR3 part of the read is kept: 42 bases, read in frame from the first base. Taken from the germline V gene, the CDR1 and CDR2 loops are SGHAT and FQNNGV. This sample is drawn from a study of early T cells in non-severe SARS-CoV-2 infection (dated by TCRdb to 2020 to 2022). For the study in its entirety: Because TCR sequencing was done on bulk RNA from unsorted whole blood, the alpha and beta chains could not be paired. Study-level results and caveats: Matching against VDJdb was skewed toward anti-spike CD8 responses, likely underestimated virus-specific expansions, and missed private and CD4 specificities.

This was a case-control study nested in a cohort of healthcare workers in London, UK, who had nasopharyngeal swab PCR tests and blood samples taken every week. Healthcare workers were recruited between 23 and 31 March 2020, during the week of the UK lockdown, and were followed weekly for up to about 16 weeks. The V and J genes are TRBV11-2 and TRBJ2-7; the D gene lacks a confident call. Sequencing was performed on whole blood. The receptor was isolated from an adult who was a healthcare worker with PCR-confirmed SARS-CoV-2 infection or an uninfected control (not recorded which). The sequenced DNA: TGTGCCAGCAGCCTACGTGACTCTTCCTACGAGCAGTACTTC. It translates to CASSLRDSSYEQYF. The variable domain in full, with residues beyond the CDR3 obtained from the reference TRBV11-2 and TRBJ2-7 genes, is EAGVAQSPRYKIIEKRQSVAFWCNPISGHATLYWYQQILGQGPKLLIQFQNNGVVDDSQLPKDRFSAERLKGVDSTLKIQPAKLEDSAVYLCASSLRDSSYEQYFGPGTRLTVT.